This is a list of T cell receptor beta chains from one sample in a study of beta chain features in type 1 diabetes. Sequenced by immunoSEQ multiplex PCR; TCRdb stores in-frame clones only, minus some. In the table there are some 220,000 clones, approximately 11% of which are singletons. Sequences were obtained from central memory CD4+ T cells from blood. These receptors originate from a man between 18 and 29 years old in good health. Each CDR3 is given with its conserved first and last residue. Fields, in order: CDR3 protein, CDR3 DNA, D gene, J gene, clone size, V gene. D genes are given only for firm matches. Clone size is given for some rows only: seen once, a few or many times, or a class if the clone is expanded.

cdr3_aa: CASSEGRGDSTEAFF; cdr3_nt: TGTGCCAGCAGTGAGGGCAGGGGAGATAGCACTGAAGCTTTCTTT; d_call: NA; j_call: TRBJ1-1; clone_size: NA; v_call: TRBV25-1
cdr3_aa: CASSLSFQETQYF; cdr3_nt: TGTGCCAGCAGTTTATCTTTTCAAGAGACCCAGTACTTC; d_call: NA; j_call: TRBJ2-5; clone_size: NA; v_call: TRBV28
cdr3_aa: CASSRRTSSTTDTQYF; cdr3_nt: TGTGCCAGCAGCAGGAGGACTAGTTCGACCACAGATACGCAGTATTTT; d_call: TRBD2; j_call: TRBJ2-3; clone_size: few; v_call: TRBV5-4
cdr3_aa: CASSSKTQGRFEAFF; cdr3_nt: TGTGCCAGCAGCTCCAAAACCCAGGGACGGTTTGAAGCTTTCTTT; d_call: NA; j_call: TRBJ1-1; clone_size: few; v_call: TRBV13
cdr3_aa: CASSAGGGVGYGELFF; cdr3_nt: TGCGCCAGCAGCGCCGGAGGAGGGGTCGGATACGGGGAGCTGTTTTTT; d_call: NA; j_call: TRBJ2-2; clone_size: NA; v_call: TRBV5-1
cdr3_aa: CASSLVISADTQYF; cdr3_nt: TGTGCCAGCAGCTTGGTAATCAGTGCAGATACGCAGTATTTT; d_call: NA; j_call: TRBJ2-3; clone_size: NA; v_call: TRBV5-4
cdr3_aa: CATRLADNEQFF; cdr3_nt: TGTGCCACCCGACTAGCGGACAATGAGCAGTTCTTC; d_call: TRBD2; j_call: TRBJ2-1; clone_size: NA; v_call: TRBV6-6
cdr3_aa: CASSLEARQPQHF; cdr3_nt: TGTGCCAGCAGCTTGGAGGCGCGGCAGCCCCAGCATTTT; d_call: NA; j_call: TRBJ1-5; clone_size: NA; v_call: TRBV5-6
cdr3_aa: CASSLESSYNEQFF; cdr3_nt: TGTGCCAGCAGCTTGGAGAGCTCCTACAATGAGCAGTTCTTC; d_call: NA; j_call: TRBJ2-1; clone_size: NA; v_call: TRBV5-4
cdr3_aa: CASGGADSMEQFF; cdr3_nt: TGTGCCAGCGGTGGGGCAGACTCAATGGAGCAGTTCTTC; d_call: NA; j_call: TRBJ2-1; clone_size: NA; v_call: TRBV27
cdr3_aa: CASSDRAGELDTQYF; cdr3_nt: TGTGCCAGCAGTGATAGGGCGGGAGAATTGGATACGCAGTATTTT; d_call: TRBD2; j_call: TRBJ2-3; clone_size: few; v_call: TRBV25-1
cdr3_aa: CASSDLAALTGELFF; cdr3_nt: TGTGCCAGCAGTGATCTAGCGGCTCTCACCGGGGAGCTGTTTTTT; d_call: TRBD2; j_call: TRBJ2-2; clone_size: few; v_call: TRBV25-1
cdr3_aa: CASRRQGASNEQFF; cdr3_nt: TGCGCCAGCAGGCGGCAGGGGGCGTCCAATGAGCAGTTCTTC; d_call: TRBD1; j_call: TRBJ2-1; clone_size: many; v_call: TRBV5-1
cdr3_aa: CASSSDRNEQYF; cdr3_nt: TGTGCCAGCAGCTCAGACAGGAACGAGCAGTACTTC; d_call: NA; j_call: TRBJ2-7; clone_size: NA; v_call: TRBV28
cdr3_aa: CASRPTGEETQYF; cdr3_nt: TGCGCCAGCAGGCCCACAGGGGAGGAGACCCAGTACTTC; d_call: TRBD1; j_call: TRBJ2-5; clone_size: few; v_call: TRBV5-1
cdr3_aa: CASSFGQGYSYEQYF; cdr3_nt: TGTGCCAGCAGCTTTGGACAGGGCTACTCCTACGAGCAGTACTTC; d_call: TRBD1; j_call: TRBJ2-7; clone_size: few; v_call: TRBV7-8
cdr3_aa: CASSYRGETQYF; cdr3_nt: TGTGCCAGCAGTTACAGGGGGGAGACCCAGTACTTC; d_call: NA; j_call: TRBJ2-5; clone_size: NA; v_call: TRBV6-6
cdr3_aa: CASSNWAYRGPQNTEAFF; cdr3_nt: TGTGCCAGCAGCAACTGGGCTTATAGAGGACCGCAGAACACTGAAGCTTTCTTT; d_call: NA; j_call: TRBJ1-1; clone_size: NA; v_call: TRBV21-1
cdr3_aa: CASSPDRGTGTPPGNEQFF; cdr3_nt: TGTGCCAGCAGCCCGGACAGGGGGACGGGGACCCCGCCAGGGAATGAGCAGTTCTTC; d_call: TRBD1; j_call: TRBJ2-1; clone_size: NA; v_call: TRBV5-6
cdr3_aa: CASSLFGPWADTQYF; cdr3_nt: TGTGCCAGCAGCTTATTTGGGCCGTGGGCAGATACGCAGTATTTT; d_call: NA; j_call: TRBJ2-3; clone_size: few; v_call: TRBV7-7
cdr3_aa: CASSPEAQGIYGYTF; cdr3_nt: TGTGCCAGCTCACCCGAGGCACAGGGAATTTATGGCTACACCTTC; d_call: NA; j_call: TRBJ1-2; clone_size: NA; v_call: TRBV18
cdr3_aa: CASSQVGLAGDNEQFF; cdr3_nt: TGTGCCAGCTCACAGGTGGGACTAGCGGGGGACAATGAGCAGTTCTTC; d_call: TRBD2; j_call: TRBJ2-1; clone_size: few; v_call: TRBV18
cdr3_aa: CAWGASGSADTQYF; cdr3_nt: TGTGCCTGGGGGGCTAGCGGGAGCGCAGATACGCAGTATTTT; d_call: TRBD2; j_call: TRBJ2-3; clone_size: few; v_call: TRBV30
cdr3_aa: CSVRGGSNQPQHF; cdr3_nt: TGCAGCGTGAGAGGAGGTAGCAATCAGCCCCAGCATTTT; d_call: NA; j_call: TRBJ1-5; clone_size: NA; v_call: TRBV29-1
cdr3_aa: CASSTPTASGGQPQHF; cdr3_nt: TGTGCCAGTAGTACCCCAACGGCCTCGGGCGGGCAGCCCCAGCATTTT; d_call: NA; j_call: TRBJ1-5; clone_size: NA; v_call: TRBV19
cdr3_aa: CAWSHIPVQWATEAFF; cdr3_nt: TGTGCCTGGAGCCATATTCCGGTACAATGGGCCACTGAAGCTTTCTTT; d_call: NA; j_call: TRBJ1-1; clone_size: few; v_call: TRBV30
cdr3_aa: CASSRDINQETQYF; cdr3_nt: TGTGCCAGCAGCCGGGACATTAACCAAGAGACCCAGTACTTC; d_call: NA; j_call: TRBJ2-5; clone_size: many; v_call: TRBV7-9
cdr3_aa: CASSVAGTSAGELFF; cdr3_nt: TGTGCCAGCAGCGTAGCCGGGACTAGCGCCGGGGAGCTGTTTTTT; d_call: TRBD2; j_call: TRBJ2-2; clone_size: NA; v_call: TRBV9
cdr3_aa: CASIGKSYEQYF; cdr3_nt: TGTGCCAGCATTGGGAAGTCCTACGAGCAGTACTTC; d_call: NA; j_call: TRBJ2-7; clone_size: few; v_call: TRBV6-1
cdr3_aa: CASSLEQGVTDTQYF; cdr3_nt: TGTGCCAGCAGCCTTGAACAGGGAGTCACAGATACGCAGTATTTT; d_call: NA; j_call: TRBJ2-3; clone_size: few; v_call: TRBV4-2
cdr3_aa: CASSLGQGGYEQYF; cdr3_nt: TGTGCCAGCAGCTTGGGACAGGGAGGGTACGAGCAGTACTTC; d_call: TRBD1; j_call: TRBJ2-7; clone_size: NA; v_call: TRBV7-2
cdr3_aa: CSGVWQLNTEAFF; cdr3_nt: TGCAGCGGTGTGTGGCAGCTGAACACTGAAGCTTTCTTT; d_call: NA; j_call: TRBJ1-1; clone_size: few; v_call: TRBV29-1
cdr3_aa: CASSTNRDGANVLTF; cdr3_nt: TGTGCCAGTAGTACTAACAGGGATGGGGCCAACGTCCTGACTTTC; d_call: NA; j_call: TRBJ2-6; clone_size: NA; v_call: TRBV19
cdr3_aa: CASSTRRSGEQYF; cdr3_nt: TGTGCCAGCAGTACCCGGAGAAGCGGCGAGCAGTACTTC; d_call: NA; j_call: TRBJ2-7; clone_size: NA; v_call: TRBV6-5
cdr3_aa: CSVLGPANYGYTF; cdr3_nt: TGCAGCGTTCTGGGGCCTGCTAACTATGGCTACACCTTC; d_call: NA; j_call: TRBJ1-2; clone_size: many; v_call: TRBV29-1
cdr3_aa: CASSSGGQSLYEQYF; cdr3_nt: TGTGCCAGCAGCTCGGGGGGACAGAGCCTCTACGAGCAGTACTTC; d_call: NA; j_call: TRBJ2-7; clone_size: few; v_call: TRBV7-2
cdr3_aa: CASSSPGLASEQFF; cdr3_nt: TGTGCCAGCAGCTCCCCAGGACTAGCTAGTGAGCAGTTCTTC; d_call: TRBD2; j_call: TRBJ2-1; clone_size: few; v_call: TRBV27
cdr3_aa: CASSEGGKFLSGANVLTF; cdr3_nt: TGTGCCAGCAGTGAAGGCGGAAAGTTTCTCTCTGGGGCCAACGTCCTGACTTTC; d_call: NA; j_call: TRBJ2-6; clone_size: many; v_call: TRBV25-1
cdr3_aa: CAISESILAESSTDTQYF; cdr3_nt: TGTGCCATCAGTGAGTCGATCTTGGCGGAGTCTAGCACAGATACGCAGTATTTT; d_call: NA; j_call: TRBJ2-3; clone_size: few; v_call: TRBV10-3
cdr3_aa: CASSIQGTGVGGYTF; cdr3_nt: TGTGCCAGCAGCATACAAGGGACAGGGGTTGGTGGCTACACCTTC; d_call: TRBD1; j_call: TRBJ1-2; clone_size: NA; v_call: TRBV9
cdr3_aa: CASSLTPLDGSEQYF; cdr3_nt: TGTGCCAGCAGCTTAACCCCACTCGATGGCTCCGAGCAGTACTTC; d_call: NA; j_call: TRBJ2-7; clone_size: few; v_call: TRBV7-2
cdr3_aa: CASSLGREGQPQHF; cdr3_nt: TGTGCCAGCTCACTTGGCAGGGAGGGTCAGCCCCAGCATTTT; d_call: NA; j_call: TRBJ1-5; clone_size: few; v_call: TRBV18
cdr3_aa: CASSPKRQGRDEQYF; cdr3_nt: TGTGCCAGCAGCCCCAAAAGACAGGGGAGAGACGAGCAGTACTTC; d_call: TRBD1; j_call: TRBJ2-7; clone_size: few; v_call: TRBV7-9
cdr3_aa: CASSPRGGAEETQYF; cdr3_nt: TGTGCTAGCAGCCCCCGGGGAGGGGCGGAAGAGACCCAGTACTTC; d_call: TRBD2; j_call: TRBJ2-5; clone_size: NA; v_call: TRBV7-7
cdr3_aa: CASSLGGHYEQYF; cdr3_nt: TGTGCCAGCAGCTTAGGCGGCCACTACGAGCAGTACTTC; d_call: NA; j_call: TRBJ2-7; clone_size: few; v_call: TRBV7-2
cdr3_aa: CASSPTGVGGNQPQHF; cdr3_nt: TGTGCCAGCTCACCAACAGGGGTGGGAGGCAATCAGCCCCAGCATTTT; d_call: TRBD1; j_call: TRBJ1-5; clone_size: NA; v_call: TRBV18
cdr3_aa: CAISGVGGENTEAFF; cdr3_nt: TGTGCCATCAGTGGGGTAGGCGGGGAGAACACTGAAGCTTTCTTT; d_call: NA; j_call: TRBJ1-1; clone_size: NA; v_call: TRBV10-3
cdr3_aa: CASSWGRRTETQYF; cdr3_nt: TGTGCCAGCAGTTGGGGTCGGAGGACGGAGACCCAGTACTTC; d_call: NA; j_call: TRBJ2-5; clone_size: NA; v_call: TRBV6-5
cdr3_aa: CASRRDSGGETQYF; cdr3_nt: TGTGCCAGCAGGCGGGACAGTGGAGGGGAGACCCAGTACTTC; d_call: NA; j_call: TRBJ2-5; clone_size: NA; v_call: TRBV6-5
cdr3_aa: CSATAEDRYTF; cdr3_nt: TGCAGTGCTACAGCCGAGGATCGCTACACCTTC; d_call: NA; j_call: TRBJ1-2; clone_size: NA; v_call: TRBV20-1
cdr3_aa: CASSLSWGEQYF; cdr3_nt: TGTGCCAGCAGCTTAAGTTGGGGCGAGCAGTACTTC; d_call: NA; j_call: TRBJ2-7; clone_size: many; v_call: TRBV7-2